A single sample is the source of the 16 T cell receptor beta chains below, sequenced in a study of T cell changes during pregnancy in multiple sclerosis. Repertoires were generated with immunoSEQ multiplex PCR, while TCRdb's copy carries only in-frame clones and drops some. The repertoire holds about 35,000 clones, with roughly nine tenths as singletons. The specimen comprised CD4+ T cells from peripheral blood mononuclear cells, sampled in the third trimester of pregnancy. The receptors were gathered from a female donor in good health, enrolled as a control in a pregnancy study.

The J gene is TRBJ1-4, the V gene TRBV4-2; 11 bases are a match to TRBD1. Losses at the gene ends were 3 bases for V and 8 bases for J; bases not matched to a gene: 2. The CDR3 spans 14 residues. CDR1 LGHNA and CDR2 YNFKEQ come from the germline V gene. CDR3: CASSQDRGLEKLFF. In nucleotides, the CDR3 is TGTGCCAGCAGCCAGGACAGGGGGCTAGAAAAACTGTTTTTT.

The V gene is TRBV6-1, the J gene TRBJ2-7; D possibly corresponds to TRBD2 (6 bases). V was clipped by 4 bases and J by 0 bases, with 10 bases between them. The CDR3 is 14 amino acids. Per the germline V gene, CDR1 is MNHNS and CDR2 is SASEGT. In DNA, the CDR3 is TGTGCCAGCAGTGCGGGGGAGAGCTCCTACGAGCAGTACTTC. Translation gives CASSAGESSYEQYF.

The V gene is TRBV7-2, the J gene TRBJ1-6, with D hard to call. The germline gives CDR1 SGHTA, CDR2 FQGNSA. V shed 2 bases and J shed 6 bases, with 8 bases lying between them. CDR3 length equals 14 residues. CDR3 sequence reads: CASSLRDTNSPLHF. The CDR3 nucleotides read TGTGCCAGCAGCTTACGGGATACTAATTCACCCCTCCACTTT.

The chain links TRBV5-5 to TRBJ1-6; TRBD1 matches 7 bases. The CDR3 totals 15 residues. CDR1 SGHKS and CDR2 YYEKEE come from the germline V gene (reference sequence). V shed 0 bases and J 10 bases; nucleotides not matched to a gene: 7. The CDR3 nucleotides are TGTGCCAGCAGCTTGGAGAGACAGGGTCGATCACCCCTCCACTTT. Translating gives CASSLERQGRSPLHF.

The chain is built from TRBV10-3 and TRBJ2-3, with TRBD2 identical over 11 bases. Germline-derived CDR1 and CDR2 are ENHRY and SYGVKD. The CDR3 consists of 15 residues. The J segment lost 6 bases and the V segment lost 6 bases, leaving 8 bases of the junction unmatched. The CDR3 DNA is TGTGCCATCAGGGGCCCCGGGACTAGCGGCGATACGCAGTATTTT. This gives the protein CAIRGPGTSGDTQYF.

CDR3 sequence (DNA): TGCGCCAGCAGGTCGGGACTAGCGGGCTCAGATACGCAGTATTTT. This sequence encodes CASRSGLAGSDTQYF. The chain combines TRBV10-1 with TRBJ2-3; 12 positions agree with TRBD2. This CDR3 region has 15 residues. The germline V gene has CDR1 WNHNN and CDR2 SYGVQD (reference sequence). V shed 6 bases and J 4 bases; nucleotides not matched to a gene: 5.

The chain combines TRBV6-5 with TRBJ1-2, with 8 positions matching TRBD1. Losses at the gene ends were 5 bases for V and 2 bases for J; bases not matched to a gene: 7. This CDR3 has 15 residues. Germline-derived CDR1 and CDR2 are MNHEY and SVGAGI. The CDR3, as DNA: TGTGCCAGCAGTCTTAGAAGGACAGGGAACTATGGCTACACCTTC. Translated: CASSLRRTGNYGYTF.

The CDR3 spells CASSGIGGRNEKLFF. The CDR3 DNA reads as TGTGCCAGCAGCGGCATCGGGGGGCGAAATGAAAAACTGTTTTTT. The genes are TRBV11-2 and TRBJ1-4, with D perhaps TRBD1 (6 bases). This CDR3 is built from 15 residues. Per germline, CDR1 SGHAT and CDR2 FQNNGV. V was trimmed by 5 bases and J by 5 bases, leaving 15 bases between them. The full variable domain, in which reference TRBV11-2 and TRBJ1-4 provide the parts outside the CDR3, is EAGVAQSPRYKIIEKRQSVAFWCNPISGHATLYWYQQILGQGPKLLIQFQNNGVVDDSQLPKDRFSAERLKGVDSTLKIQPAKLEDSAVYLCASSGIGGRNEKLFFGSGTQLSVL.

Here the CDR3 reads CAISDNYNSPLHF. Written as DNA, the CDR3 is TGTGCCATCTCGGACAACTATAATTCACCCCTCCACTTT. The chain uses TRBV6-5 and TRBJ1-6; D is possibly TRBD1 (5 bases). Germline V gene sequence: CDR1 MNHEY, CDR2 SVGAGI. The CDR3 runs 13 residues. Between the trimmed V and J ends, which lost 10 bases and 3 bases, there was a span of 10 bases.

CDR3 in DNA: TGTGCCAGCAGCCAAGAGCTCGAGGGATGGACAGATACGCAGTATTTT. This sequence encodes CASSQELEGWTDTQYF. This chain links TRBV4-2 with TRBJ2-3; TRBD2 is a possible D gene (5 bases). Germline CDR1 is LGHNA and CDR2 is YNFKEQ. V lost 0 bases and J 3 bases, leaving 13 bases between the germline ends. The CDR3 is 16 amino acids.

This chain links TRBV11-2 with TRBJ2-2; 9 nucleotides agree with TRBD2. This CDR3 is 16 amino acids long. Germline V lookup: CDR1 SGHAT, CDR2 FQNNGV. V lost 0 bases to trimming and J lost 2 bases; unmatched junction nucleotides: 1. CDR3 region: CASSLERGGNTGELFF. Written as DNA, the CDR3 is TGTGCCAGCAGCTTAGAGCGGGGGGGAAACACCGGGGAGCTGTTTTTT. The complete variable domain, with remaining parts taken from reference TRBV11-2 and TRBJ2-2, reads EAGVAQSPRYKIIEKRQSVAFWCNPISGHATLYWYQQILGQGPKLLIQFQNNGVVDDSQLPKDRFSAERLKGVDSTLKIQPAKLEDSAVYLCASSLERGGNTGELFFGEGSRLTVL.

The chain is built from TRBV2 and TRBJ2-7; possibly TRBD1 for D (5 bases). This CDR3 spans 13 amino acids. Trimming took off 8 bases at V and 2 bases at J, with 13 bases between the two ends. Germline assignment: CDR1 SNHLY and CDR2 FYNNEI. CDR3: CASGIRETYEQYF. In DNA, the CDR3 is TGTGCCAGCGGCATCAGGGAAACCTACGAGCAGTACTTC.

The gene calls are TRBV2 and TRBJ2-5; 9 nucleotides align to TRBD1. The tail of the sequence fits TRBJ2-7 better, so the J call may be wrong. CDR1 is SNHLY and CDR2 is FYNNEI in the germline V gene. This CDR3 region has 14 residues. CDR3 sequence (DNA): TGTGCCAGCAGGGGGGACAGGGAGAGGTACGAGCAGTACTTC. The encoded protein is CASRGDRERYEQYF.

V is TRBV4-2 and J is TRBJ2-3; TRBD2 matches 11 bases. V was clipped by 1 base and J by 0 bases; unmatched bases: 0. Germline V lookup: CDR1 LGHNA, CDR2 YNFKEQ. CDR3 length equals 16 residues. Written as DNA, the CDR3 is TGTGCCAGCAGCCAAGCTAGCGGGGGGAGCACAGATACGCAGTATTTT. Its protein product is CASSQASGGSTDTQYF.

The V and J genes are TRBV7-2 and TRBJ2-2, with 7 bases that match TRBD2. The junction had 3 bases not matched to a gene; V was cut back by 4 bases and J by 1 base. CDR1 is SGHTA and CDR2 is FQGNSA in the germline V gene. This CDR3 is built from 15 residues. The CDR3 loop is CASSWDYGNTGELFF. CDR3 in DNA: TGTGCCAGCAGCTGGGACTACGGGAACACCGGGGAGCTGTTTTTT.

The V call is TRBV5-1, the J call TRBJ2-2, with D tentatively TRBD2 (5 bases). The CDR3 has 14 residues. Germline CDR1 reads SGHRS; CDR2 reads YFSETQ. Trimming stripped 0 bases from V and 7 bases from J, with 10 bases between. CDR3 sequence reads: CASSLALGSGELFF. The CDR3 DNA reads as TGCGCCAGCAGCTTGGCTTTAGGGAGCGGGGAGCTGTTTTTT.